These 4 T cell receptor beta chains originate from one sample sequenced in a study of T cells in localized non-small cell lung cancer. The method was immunoSEQ multiplex PCR; TCRdb's version includes in-frame clones alone and lacks a portion of them. The sample yields 58,000 or so clones, roughly 88% seen once. Sequenced material: peripheral blood, taken before any cancer treatment. The receptors were gathered from a woman aged 35-75 years with stage I lung adenocarcinoma.

This clone has only one observation. The chain links TRBV7-8 to TRBJ2-5; D may be TRBD2 (5 bases). CDR1 and CDR2 from the germline V gene are SGHVS and FQNEAQ. With 1 base removed from V and 4 bases from J, the gap between germline ends came to 7 bases. There are 13 residues in the CDR3. The CDR3 nucleotides are TGTGCCAGCAGCTTAGGGACTTCAGAGACCCAGTACTTC. Its translation: CASSLGTSETQYF.

The chain employs TRBV27 and TRBJ2-6; a weak D match, TRBD1 (5 bases). V lost 6 bases to trimming and J lost 2 bases, with 11 bases between them. The CDR3 has 15 amino acids. Germline lookup yields CDR1 MNHEY and CDR2 SMNVEV (reference sequence). The CDR3 is CASRARTTGANVLTF. The CDR3 nucleotides read TGTGCCAGCAGAGCCCGGACAACTGGGGCCAACGTCCTGACTTTC. The full variable domain, completed using reference TRBV27 and TRBJ2-6, is EAQVTQNPRYLITVTGKKLTVTCSQNMNHEYMSWYRQDPGLGLRQIYYSMNVEVTDKGDVPEGYKVSRKEKRNFPLILESPSPNQTSLYFCASRARTTGANVLTFGAGSRLTVL.

The V and J genes are TRBV18 and TRBJ1-1, with a possible D match to TRBD1 (5 bases). CDR1 and CDR2 (germline): KGHSH, LQKENI. The ends were cut back, 0 bases at V and 0 bases at J, with 11 bases in the middle. The CDR3 extends over 16 amino acids. Here the CDR3 DNA reads TGTGCCAGCTCACCACCGGAGTCAGGGATGAACACTGAAGCTTTCTTT. Protein product: CASSPPESGMNTEAFF. The full variable domain, completed using reference TRBV18 and TRBJ1-1, is NAGVMQNPRHLVRRRGQEARLRCSPMKGHSHVYWYRQLPEEGLKFMVYLQKENIIDESGMPKERFSAEFPKEGPSILRIQQVVRGDSAAYFCASSPPESGMNTEAFFGQGTRLTVV.

The chain couples TRBV19 to TRBJ2-7, with a possible D match to TRBD1 (5 bases). Germline V gene data show CDR1 as LNHDA and CDR2 as SQIVND (reference sequence). Trimming removed 7 bases at V and 2 bases at J, with 15 bases between. This CDR3 contains 14 residues. Here the CDR3 reads CASNPQGFPYEQYF. For the CDR3, the DNA is TGTGCCAGTAATCCTCAGGGATTTCCCTACGAGCAGTACTTC.